A selection of T cell receptor beta chains follows, all from one sample in a study of spatial heterogeneity in lung cancer. TCRdb re-called the 5' RACE reads with MiXCR, one entry per CDR3 protein. The profile covers several thousand distinct CDR3 sequences, with around 7% appearing a single time and around 9.4% taken by the ten largest. Sequencing was performed on lung tumor tissue, taken at surgery. Receptors originate from a male donor with early-stage non-small cell lung cancer. The CDR3 runs from the conserved cysteine through the conserved F or W. D genes are given only for firm matches. The size of a clone is reported for some rows only, either as once, few or many, or as a class for expanded clones.

J gene: TRBJ1-1
V gene: TRBV7-9
clone size: many
D gene: NA
CDR3 protein: CASTLTAGLQMNTEAFF
CDR3 DNA: TGTGCCAGCACCCTCACGGCAGGGCTTCAAATGAACACTGAAGCTTTCTTT

J gene: TRBJ2-7
V gene: TRBV24-1
clone size: many
D gene: TRBD1
CDR3 protein: CATSETGTGIYEQYF
CDR3 DNA: TGTGCCACCAGTGAGACCGGGACAGGGATCTACGAGCAGTACTTC

J gene: TRBJ1-2
V gene: TRBV5-1
clone size: many
D gene: NA
CDR3 protein: CASSLAPAGESYTF
CDR3 DNA: TGCGCCAGCAGCTTGGCCCCAGCCGGGGAAAGCTACACCTTC

J gene: TRBJ2-1
V gene: TRBV12-5
clone size: medium-sized
D gene: NA
CDR3 protein: CASGSGSEGYEQFF
CDR3 DNA: TGTGCTAGTGGTTCTGGGTCAGAGGGGTATGAGCAGTTCTTC

J gene: TRBJ2-3
V gene: TRBV2
clone size: medium-sized
D gene: NA
CDR3 protein: CASSEGRSTDTQYF
CDR3 DNA: TGTGCCAGCAGTGAGGGGAGGTCGACAGATACGCAGTATTTT

J gene: TRBJ2-1
V gene: TRBV2
clone size: medium-sized
D gene: NA
CDR3 protein: CASSRQGRVRENNEQFF
CDR3 DNA: TGTGCCAGCAGTCGGCAGGGTAGGGTGAGGGAAAACAATGAGCAGTTCTTC

J gene: TRBJ2-1
V gene: TRBV6-5
clone size: medium-sized
D gene: TRBD2
CDR3 protein: CASSNTVASGLLF
CDR3 DNA: TGTGCCAGCAGCAATACCGTGGCTAGCGGGTTACTCTTC

J gene: TRBJ1-3
V gene: TRBV29-1
clone size: medium-sized
D gene: NA
CDR3 protein: CSVVMGAGNTIYF
CDR3 DNA: TGCAGCGTTGTCATGGGGGCAGGAAACACCATATATTTT

J gene: TRBJ1-1
V gene: TRBV19
clone size: many
D gene: NA
CDR3 protein: CASSRRQGRTEAFF
CDR3 DNA: TGTGCCAGTAGTAGGCGGCAGGGTAGAACTGAAGCTTTCTTT

J gene: TRBJ2-5
V gene: TRBV6-1
clone size: medium-sized
D gene: NA
CDR3 protein: CASSDQETQYF
CDR3 DNA: TGTGCCAGCAGTGACCAAGAGACCCAGTACTTC

J gene: TRBJ2-2
V gene: TRBV2
clone size: medium-sized
D gene: TRBD1
CDR3 protein: CATQGAGELFF
CDR3 DNA: TGTGCCACCCAGGGGGCCGGGGAGCTGTTTTTT

J gene: TRBJ2-1
V gene: TRBV13
clone size: medium-sized
D gene: NA
CDR3 protein: CASSQGRGDNEQFF
CDR3 DNA: TGTGCCAGCAGCCAGGGACGCGGGGACAATGAGCAGTTCTTC

J gene: TRBJ2-1
V gene: TRBV7-2
clone size: medium-sized
D gene: NA
CDR3 protein: CASSFAGNEQFF
CDR3 DNA: TGTGCCAGCAGCTTCGCAGGAAATGAGCAGTTCTTC

J gene: TRBJ1-1
V gene: TRBV7-2
clone size: many
D gene: NA
CDR3 protein: CASSLSIGGTEAFF
CDR3 DNA: TGTGCCAGCAGCTTAAGTATCGGGGGGACTGAAGCTTTCTTT

J gene: TRBJ1-2
V gene: TRBV20-1
clone size: many
D gene: TRBD1
CDR3 protein: CSAIDQGAYNYGYTF
CDR3 DNA: TGCAGTGCCATAGACCAGGGGGCCTATAACTATGGCTACACCTTC

J gene: TRBJ1-2
V gene: TRBV28
clone size: many
D gene: NA
CDR3 protein: CASSLDPQGNYGYTF
CDR3 DNA: TGTGCCAGCAGTTTAGACCCCCAGGGGAACTATGGCTACACCTTC

J gene: TRBJ2-7
V gene: TRBV4-3
clone size: many
D gene: NA
CDR3 protein: CASSQAPQVDEQYF
CDR3 DNA: TGCGCCAGCAGCCAAGCTCCACAAGTCGACGAGCAGTACTTC

J gene: TRBJ2-7
V gene: TRBV20-1
clone size: many
D gene: TRBD1
CDR3 protein: CSARVWDRDSYEQYF
CDR3 DNA: TGCAGTGCTAGAGTATGGGACAGGGACTCCTACGAGCAGTACTTC

J gene: TRBJ1-5
V gene: TRBV19
clone size: many
D gene: TRBD1
CDR3 protein: CASGIEDRANQPQHF
CDR3 DNA: TGTGCCAGTGGGATCGAGGACAGGGCTAATCAGCCCCAGCATTTT

J gene: TRBJ2-7
V gene: TRBV29-1
clone size: medium-sized
D gene: TRBD1
CDR3 protein: CSVVPLGQGDEQYF
CDR3 DNA: TGCAGCGTTGTCCCGCTTGGACAGGGGGACGAGCAGTACTTC

J gene: TRBJ2-3
V gene: TRBV28
clone size: once
D gene: NA
CDR3 protein: CASTRDTVTDTQYF
CDR3 DNA: TGTGCCAGCACCCGGGACACCGTCACAGATACGCAGTATTTT

J gene: TRBJ2-5
V gene: TRBV5-4
clone size: many
D gene: NA
CDR3 protein: CASSSLKEETQYF
CDR3 DNA: TGTGCCAGCAGCTCCCTCAAGGAAGAGACCCAGTACTTC

J gene: TRBJ1-2
V gene: TRBV28
clone size: NA
D gene: NA
CDR3 protein: CASSLHGGGDGYTF
CDR3 DNA: TGTGCCAGCAGTTTACACGGGGGCGGAGATGGCTACACCTTC

J gene: TRBJ2-2
V gene: TRBV6-5
clone size: many
D gene: NA
CDR3 protein: CASSYSRPQRTGELFF
CDR3 DNA: TGTGCCAGCAGTTACTCGAGGCCTCAGCGGACCGGGGAGCTGTTTTTT

J gene: TRBJ2-1
V gene: TRBV11-3
clone size: many
D gene: NA
CDR3 protein: CASSFSPTGEQFF
CDR3 DNA: TGTGCCAGCAGCTTCTCCCCAACGGGTGAGCAGTTCTTC

J gene: TRBJ2-1
V gene: TRBV12-3/TRBV12-4
clone size: medium-sized
D gene: TRBD2
CDR3 protein: CASSLRRPGLAGGLLNEQFF
CDR3 DNA: TGTGCCAGCAGTTTGAGGAGGCCGGGACTAGCGGGAGGATTATTAAATGAGCAGTTCTTC

J gene: TRBJ2-4
V gene: TRBV30
clone size: many
D gene: NA
CDR3 protein: CAWRPGALAKNIQYF
CDR3 DNA: TGTGCCTGGAGGCCCGGGGCCCTAGCCAAAAACATTCAGTACTTC

J gene: TRBJ1-5
V gene: TRBV12-3/TRBV12-4
clone size: medium-sized
D gene: NA
CDR3 protein: CASSSGAGMPQHF
CDR3 DNA: TGTGCCAGCAGCAGCGGGGCGGGCATGCCCCAGCATTTT

J gene: TRBJ2-3
V gene: TRBV5-4
clone size: medium-sized
D gene: NA
CDR3 protein: CASSLVRGGTDTQYF
CDR3 DNA: TGTGCCAGCAGCTTGGTTCGCGGCGGTACAGATACGCAGTATTTT

J gene: TRBJ2-5
V gene: TRBV5-1
clone size: many
D gene: NA
CDR3 protein: CASSLEGGSETQYF
CDR3 DNA: TGCGCCAGCAGCTTGGAGGGGGGATCAGAGACCCAGTACTTC

J gene: TRBJ2-3
V gene: TRBV23-1
clone size: medium-sized
D gene: TRBD2
CDR3 protein: CASSHRGTSGRDTQYF
CDR3 DNA: TGCGCCAGCAGTCACCGCGGGACTAGCGGGAGGGATACGCAGTATTTT

J gene: TRBJ1-2
V gene: TRBV29-1
clone size: NA
D gene: NA
CDR3 protein: CSVSPGDYGYTF
CDR3 DNA: TGCAGCGTCTCACCAGGGGACTATGGCTACACCTTC

J gene: TRBJ2-1
V gene: TRBV10-3
clone size: NA
D gene: TRBD2
CDR3 protein: CAAGGGEGYNEQFF
CDR3 DNA: TGTGCCGCTGGGGGAGGGGAGGGCTACAATGAGCAGTTCTTC

J gene: TRBJ1-2
V gene: TRBV20-1
clone size: medium-sized
D gene: NA
CDR3 protein: CSARDGLLGGYTF
CDR3 DNA: TGCAGTGCTAGAGATGGCCTCCTCGGGGGCTACACCTTC

J gene: TRBJ1-1
V gene: TRBV6-1
clone size: medium-sized
D gene: NA
CDR3 protein: CASSEPGTEAFF
CDR3 DNA: TGTGCCAGCAGCGAACCAGGGACTGAAGCTTTCTTT

J gene: TRBJ2-7
V gene: TRBV5-1
clone size: medium-sized
D gene: TRBD2
CDR3 protein: CASSLDGEGYEQYF
CDR3 DNA: TGCGCCAGCAGCTTGGACGGGGAGGGCTACGAGCAGTACTTC

J gene: TRBJ1-2
V gene: TRBV30
clone size: many
D gene: NA
CDR3 protein: CAWSPGGSGGYTF
CDR3 DNA: TGTGCCTGGAGTCCAGGCGGCTCGGGGGGCTACACCTTC

J gene: TRBJ1-1
V gene: TRBV5-1
clone size: many
D gene: NA
CDR3 protein: CASSLEGTMNTEAFF
CDR3 DNA: TGCGCCAGCAGCTTGGAGGGGACGATGAACACTGAAGCTTTCTTT

J gene: TRBJ2-1
V gene: TRBV28
clone size: medium-sized
D gene: NA
CDR3 protein: CASRVPGDEQFF
CDR3 DNA: TGTGCCAGCAGGGTCCCAGGGGATGAGCAGTTCTTC

J gene: TRBJ1-3
V gene: TRBV5-1
clone size: many
D gene: NA
CDR3 protein: CASSPGAASGNTIYF
CDR3 DNA: TGCGCCAGCAGCCCCGGGGCAGCTTCTGGAAACACCATATATTTT

J gene: TRBJ2-6
V gene: TRBV29-1
clone size: many
D gene: TRBD1
CDR3 protein: CSVQGQAGANVLTF
CDR3 DNA: TGCAGCGTACAGGGGCAGGCGGGGGCCAACGTCCTGACTTTC

J gene: TRBJ2-7
V gene: TRBV29-1
clone size: few
D gene: NA
CDR3 protein: CSVRTDGEQYF
CDR3 DNA: TGCAGCGTACGGACAGATGGCGAGCAGTACTTC

J gene: TRBJ2-5
V gene: TRBV12-3/TRBV12-4
clone size: medium-sized
D gene: NA
CDR3 protein: CASSLALGQGIETQYF
CDR3 DNA: TGTGCCAGCAGTTTAGCGCTAGGGCAGGGTATTGAGACCCAGTACTTC

J gene: TRBJ1-2
V gene: TRBV7-9
clone size: many
D gene: TRBD1
CDR3 protein: CASSLLGAGGQKRYGYTF
CDR3 DNA: TGTGCCAGCAGCTTACTGGGGGCAGGGGGCCAAAAAAGATATGGCTACACCTTC

J gene: TRBJ1-6
V gene: TRBV5-1
clone size: many
D gene: NA
CDR3 protein: CASSREGNGSPLHF
CDR3 DNA: TGCGCCAGCAGCCGTGAGGGGAACGGTTCACCCCTCCACTTT

J gene: TRBJ2-1
V gene: TRBV27
clone size: many
D gene: TRBD2
CDR3 protein: CASSSRGGSPNEQFF
CDR3 DNA: TGTGCCAGCAGTTCCCGGGGCGGGAGCCCCAATGAGCAGTTCTTC

J gene: TRBJ2-1
V gene: TRBV19
clone size: many
D gene: TRBD2
CDR3 protein: CASRIAGMNSNEQFF
CDR3 DNA: TGTGCCAGTAGAATAGCGGGGATGAACTCCAATGAGCAGTTCTTC

J gene: TRBJ2-1
V gene: TRBV11-2
clone size: medium-sized
D gene: NA
CDR3 protein: CASSDQTVPSSYNEQFF
CDR3 DNA: TGTGCCAGCAGCGACCAGACAGTCCCTAGCTCCTACAATGAGCAGTTCTTC

J gene: TRBJ2-7
V gene: TRBV10-3
clone size: many
D gene: TRBD1
CDR3 protein: CAISVPGQGTPYEQYF
CDR3 DNA: TGTGCCATCAGTGTACCGGGACAGGGAACCCCCTACGAGCAGTACTTC

J gene: TRBJ2-2
V gene: TRBV5-1
clone size: few
D gene: NA
CDR3 protein: CASSVARTGELFF
CDR3 DNA: TGCGCCAGCAGCGTTGCTCGTACGGGGGAGCTGTTTTTT

J gene: TRBJ1-1
V gene: TRBV3-1
clone size: many
D gene: NA
CDR3 protein: CASSQDGGFAEAFF
CDR3 DNA: TGTGCCAGCAGCCAAGACGGTGGGTTCGCTGAAGCTTTCTTT

J gene: TRBJ1-1
V gene: TRBV28
clone size: medium-sized
D gene: TRBD1
CDR3 protein: CASSPRGGKDEAFF
CDR3 DNA: TGTGCCAGCAGTCCCAGGGGGGGAAAGGATGAAGCTTTCTTT

J gene: TRBJ1-4
V gene: TRBV4-2
clone size: NA
D gene: NA
CDR3 protein: CASSQGPGAGKLFF
CDR3 DNA: TGTGCCAGCAGCCAAGGACCGGGGGCAGGAAAACTGTTTTTT

J gene: TRBJ1-2
V gene: TRBV29-1
clone size: many
D gene: TRBD1
CDR3 protein: CSARQGDYGYTF
CDR3 DNA: TGCAGCGCGAGACAGGGCGATTATGGCTACACCTTC

J gene: TRBJ1-1
V gene: TRBV5-1
clone size: many
D gene: TRBD1
CDR3 protein: CASSLQGAGEDEAFF
CDR3 DNA: TGCGCCAGCAGCTTACAGGGGGCTGGGGAGGATGAAGCTTTCTTT